Sequencing of this T cell receptor beta chain was carried out in a study of Ad26.COV2.S vaccination and SARS-CoV-2 variants (dated by TCRdb to about 2021). In the study overall: Donors in the vaccine arm were drawn from COV1001, a multicentre, randomized, double-blind, placebo-controlled phase I-IIa trial testing Ad26.COV2.S in healthy adults. Dosing of Ad26.COV2.S was intramuscular, at either 5x10^10 or 1x10^11 viral particles, delivered as one shot or as two shots spaced 56 days apart. The specificity and breadth of SARS-CoV-2-reactive T cell receptors after Ad26.COV2.S vaccination were assessed by TCRbeta repertoire sequencing. The TCR-sequenced set comprised around 30 samples: 19 Ad26.COV2.S vaccine recipients, 5 placebo recipients and 8 SARS-CoV-2 convalescent individuals. Trial participants were randomized into five groups of five: low-dose or high-dose Ad26.COV2.S given once or twice, or placebo on both occasions. Investigators did not know the trial group allocation while performing experiments and assessing outcomes. Here is what the overall study found, with its caveats: The study was not powered to compare responses between vaccine doses or regimens. Vaccine and placebo recipients had similar non-spike TCR breadth, a finding consistent with the vaccine containing only spike. It was noted by the authors that total T cell responses may have been underestimated by the TCR breadth and depth analyses. Substantial breadth of spike-specific CD8+ and CD4+ T cell responses was reported after vaccination. Ad26.COV2.S recipients had higher spike-specific TCR breadth than placebo recipients (P = 0.0014).

Including the terminal cysteine and phenylalanine, the CDR3 comprises 13 residues. Of all the DNA, just the CDR3 is kept, 39 bases in frame from base 1. V was cut back by 2 bases and J by 4 bases, leaving a gap of 8 bases between them. The germline V gene yields SNHLY for CDR1 and FYNNEI for CDR2. Sample treatment or condition, as interpreted from the label and publication: roughly 20 received Ad26.COV2.S at low or high dose, single or two shots; a few received placebo; per-sample allocation not given. For vaccine and placebo recipients, the sequenced repertoires came from samples collected on day 63 after the first injection. In Cohort 1b, about 25 adults aged 18-55 years were enrolled at a single site in Boston, USA, between 29 July and 7 August 2020. Ad26.COV2.S was a replication-incompetent adenovirus type 26 vector expressing a prefusion-stabilized SARS-CoV-2 spike protein from the original Wuhan strain.

Note on this clone: Its binding antigen is unknown. No base-level quality is on record; no much larger clone is a single base apart.

The immunoSEQ Assay was the method used to sequence TCRbeta CDR3 regions. After extraction, genomic DNA underwent amplification by bias-controlled multiplex PCR, followed by high-throughput sequencing. As for the original processing: To quantify the absolute abundance of every unique TCRbeta CDR3 region, sequences were collapsed and filtered. Usable DNA was measured by amplifying reference genes present in all nucleated cells, and TCRbeta template counts were normalized to that usable DNA to estimate T cell fraction. Repertoire TCRs were annotated as SARS-CoV-2-specific by exact matching of V gene, CDR3 amino acid sequence and J gene to a known reactive TCR set. MIRA supplied the reference SARS-CoV-2 TCR set, which was filtered for enrichment in COVID-19-positive ImmuneCODE repertoires so that public or cross-reactive TCRs were removed. Using the MIRA antigens, annotated TCRs were further analysed by specific ORF or by position within an ORF. Breadth was defined as annotated unique rearrangements over total unique productive rearrangements; depth was the summed frequency of those rearrangements. TCR breadth was compared between groups using two-sided Wilcoxon rank-sum tests. Entries here come from immuneACCESS through TCRdb and include only in-frame sequences with V and J called. Some clones fail to appear in such tables; in the studies checked, an unresolved V gene covers under half of the shortfall, and the cause of the remainder is unknown. V, J and clone size were drawn from that table, and D and trimming were deduced from the DNA. The sample has roughly 700,000 clones on record, roughly 90% of them singletons. The ten most abundant clones make up around 1.5% of the sample.

The chain uses TRBV2 and TRBJ1-2, and the D gene may be TRBD1, 6 bases matching. This receptor was obtained from a person between 18 and 65 years old who received the Ad26.COV2.S COVID-19 vaccine or a placebo. The sequencing used peripheral blood, collected in a trial of Ad26.COV2.S vaccine versus placebo. The CDR3 has the sequence CASSETDSYGYTF. The nucleotide sequence reads TGTGCCAGCAGTGAAACGGACAGCTATGGCTACACCTTC.